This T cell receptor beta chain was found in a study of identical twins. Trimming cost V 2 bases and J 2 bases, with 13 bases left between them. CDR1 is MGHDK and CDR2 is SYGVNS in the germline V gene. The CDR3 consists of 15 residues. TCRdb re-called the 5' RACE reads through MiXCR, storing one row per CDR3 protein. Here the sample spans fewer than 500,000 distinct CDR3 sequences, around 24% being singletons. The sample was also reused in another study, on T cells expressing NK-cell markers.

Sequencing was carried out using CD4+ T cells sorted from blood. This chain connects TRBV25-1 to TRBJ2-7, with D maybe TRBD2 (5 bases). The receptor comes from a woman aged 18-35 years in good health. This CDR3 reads CASSEKEAAAYEQYF. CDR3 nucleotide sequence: TGTGCCAGCAGTGAAAAGGAGGCGGCGGCCTACGAGCAGTACTTC.